Listed here are 13 T cell receptor beta chains from one sample, sequenced in a study of shared clonotypes between healthy human individuals. Profiled with immunoSEQ multiplex PCR; TCRdb holds only in-frame clones, not every one. The sample shows fewer than 850,000 clones, about 96% of them seen only once. Naive CD8 isolation took CD45RO-negative cells positively selected for CCR7 and excluded terminally differentiated effector memory CD45RA+ cells. Sequencing input: naive CD8+ T cells sorted from blood. These receptors all come from a man aged 30 to 45 in good health.

The chain has TRBV4-1 and TRBJ2-2; no firm D call. The V and J ends lost 2 bases and 3 bases respectively, with 7 bases between them. The CDR3 is 14 residues long. Germline lookup yields CDR1 MGHRA and CDR2 YSYEKL. The CDR3 here is CASSQLADTGELFF. CDR3 nucleotide sequence: TGCGCCAGCAGCCAACTCGCAGACACCGGGGAGCTGTTTTTT.

The rearrangement uses TRBV2 and TRBJ2-3, with TRBD1 identical over 8 bases. CDR1 is SNHLY and CDR2 is FYNNEI in the germline V gene. The CDR3 is made up of 18 amino acids. The ends lost 6 bases at V and 0 bases at J; junction bases unmatched: 14. CDR3 DNA: TGTGCCAGCAGCGCAACAGGGGGTGGTCAGGGTAGCACAGATACGCAGTATTTT. The encoded protein is CASSATGGGQGSTDTQYF.

J is TRBJ2-2 and V is TRBV6-5, with 7 bases that match TRBD2. The CDR3 sequence is 15 residues long. Trimming removed 1 base from V and 7 bases from J; junction bases left unmatched: 6. Germline values: CDR1 MNHEY, CDR2 SVGAGI. The CDR3 DNA sequence: TGTGCCAGCAGTTACTATAGCGGGTCTGGCGGGGAGCTGTTTTTT. Translated, it gives CASSYYSGSGGELFF.

This sequence joins TRBV5-5 and TRBJ2-7; the D gene is possibly TRBD2 (6 bases). The CDR3 extends over 16 amino acids. Germline V gene sequence: CDR1 SGHKS, CDR2 YYEKEE (reference sequence). Trimming shortened V by 1 base and J by 2 bases, and 16 bases separated the two germline ends. CDR3 in amino acids: CASSLRSREVAYEQYF. In DNA form, the CDR3 reads TGTGCCAGCAGCTTGAGATCCAGGGAGGTCGCCTACGAGCAGTACTTC.

This clone was observed a single time. The chain has TRBV27 and TRBJ2-7; D is possibly TRBD1 (5 bases). The CDR3 is 15 amino acids. Germline V gives CDR1 MNHEY, CDR2 SMNVEV (reference sequence). Trimming took 5 bases from V and 2 from J, leaving 16 bases between them. In nucleotides, the CDR3 is TGTGCCAGCAGTGGGGTGGTAGCAGGGACCTACGAGCAGTACTTC. Translated, it gives CASSGVVAGTYEQYF.

The chain couples TRBV9 to TRBJ2-1; 11 nucleotides align to TRBD2. The CDR3 has 16 residues. Germline CDR1 and CDR2: SGDLS and YYNGEE. V was clipped by 4 bases and J by 6 bases; unmatched bases: 9. The CDR3 nucleotides are TGTGCCAGCAGCCTCCAGAGACTAGCGGGGACCAATGAGCAGTTCTTC. Its translation: CASSLQRLAGTNEQFF.

V usage is TRBV6-5 and J usage is TRBJ2-1; D is tentatively TRBD1 or TRBD2 (5 bases each). Germline loops: CDR1 MNHEY, CDR2 SVGAGI. This CDR3 contains 15 residues. V gave up 0 bases and J gave up 8 bases, with 14 bases separating them. The CDR3 bases are TGTGCCAGCAGTTACTCGTGGGGGAGCGGCGATGAGCAGTTCTTC. Translated: CASSYSWGSGDEQFF.

In its sample, this clone was seen once. The gene calls are TRBV7-9 and TRBJ1-1, with unresolved D. This CDR3 comprises 13 residues. V was trimmed by 8 bases and J by 1 base, leaving 11 bases between them. The germline V gene encodes CDR1 SEHNR and CDR2 FQNEAQ (reference sequence). CDR3 nucleotides: TGTGCCAGCGTAGACGGCAGGAACACTGAAGCTTTCTTT. Translated, it gives CASVDGRNTEAFF.

This clone was detected once. V and J are TRBV11-3 and TRBJ2-3; D may correspond to TRBD1 or TRBD2 (7 bases each). CDR3 size: 20 residues. Germline V gene sequence: CDR1 SGHNT, CDR2 YENEEA. V dropped 8 bases and J dropped 2 bases, with 32 bases sitting between them. CDR3 nucleotides: TGTGCCAGCTTACCCAGCCGGGCAGGGGGGGTAAACGATGCCACAGATACGCAGTATTTT. It encodes CASLPSRAGGVNDATDTQYF.

V and J are TRBV7-9 and TRBJ2-1; D is perhaps TRBD2 (6 bases). Trimming removed 2 bases at V and 8 bases at J, with 10 bases between. The V gene's germline CDR1 is SEHNR and CDR2 FQNEAQ (reference sequence). The CDR3 sequence is 13 residues long. The DNA of the CDR3 is TGTGCCAGCAGCTTACGGAGGGTCGATGAGCAGTTCTTC. Its translation is CASSLRRVDEQFF. Looking up the rest from reference TRBV7-9 and TRBJ2-1 gives the full variable domain: DTGVSQNPRHKITKRGQNVTFRCDPISEHNRLYWYRQTLGQGPEFLTYFQNEAQLEKSRLLSDRFSAERPKGSFSTLEIQRTEQGDSAMYLCASSLRRVDEQFFGPGTRLTVL.

The rearrangement joins TRBV7-6 to TRBJ2-5; D might be TRBD1 (6 bases). The CDR3 consists of 14 residues. The V end was cut by 6 bases, the J end by 7 bases, with 18 bases between. Germline loops: CDR1 SGHVS, CDR2 FNYEAQ. The CDR3 region has the DNA TGTGCCAGCAGAGCTCAGGGGAAAGAAGGGACCCAGTACTTC. This gives the protein CASRAQGKEGTQYF.

The V gene is TRBV11-2, the J gene TRBJ1-1; no clear D. The germline V gene has CDR1 SGHAT and CDR2 FQNNGV. The CDR3 totals 15 residues. The V and J ends lost 4 bases and 1 base respectively, with 13 bases between them. The CDR3 reads CASSSFPEGNTEAFF. The CDR3 region has the DNA TGTGCCAGCAGCTCCTTTCCCGAAGGGAACACTGAAGCTTTCTTT. Based on the CDR3 plus reference TRBV11-2 and TRBJ1-1, the full variable domain is EAGVAQSPRYKIIEKRQSVAFWCNPISGHATLYWYQQILGQGPKLLIQFQNNGVVDDSQLPKDRFSAERLKGVDSTLKIQPAKLEDSAVYLCASSSFPEGNTEAFFGQGTRLTVV.

V and J are TRBV6-5 and TRBJ2-1, with unresolved D. V was trimmed by 6 bases and J by 13 bases, leaving 19 bases between them. The length of the CDR3 is 13 residues. Germline assignment: CDR1 MNHEY and CDR2 SVGAGI. CDR3 sequence reads: CASRGPLSLTQFF. CDR3 coding DNA: TGTGCCAGCAGAGGACCTCTCAGTTTAACACAGTTCTTC.